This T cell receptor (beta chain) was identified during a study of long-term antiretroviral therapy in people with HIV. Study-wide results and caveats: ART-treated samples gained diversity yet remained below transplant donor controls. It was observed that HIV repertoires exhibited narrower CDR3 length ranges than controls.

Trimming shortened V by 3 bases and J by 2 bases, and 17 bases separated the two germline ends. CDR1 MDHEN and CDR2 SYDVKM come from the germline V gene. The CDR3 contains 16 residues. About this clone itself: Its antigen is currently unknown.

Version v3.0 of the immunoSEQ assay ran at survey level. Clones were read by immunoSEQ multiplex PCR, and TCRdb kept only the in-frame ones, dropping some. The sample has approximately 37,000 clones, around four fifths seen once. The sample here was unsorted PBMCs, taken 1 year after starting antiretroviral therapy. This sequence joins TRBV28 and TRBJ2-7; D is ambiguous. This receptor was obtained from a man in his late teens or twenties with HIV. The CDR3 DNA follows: TGTGCCAGCAGTTTTGGTATGGGAATAGCCCCCTACGAGCAGTACTTC. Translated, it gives CASSFGMGIAPYEQYF.